The 12 T cell receptor beta chains below all came from one sample that was sequenced in a study of blood T cell repertoires in COVID-19. The data were produced by immunoSEQ multiplex PCR, yet TCRdb's version contains in-frame clones alone and is incomplete. The repertoire holds about 280,000 clones, with around 85% as singletons. Sample: PBMCs or T cells enriched from blood (not recorded which). These receptors all come from a woman in her thirties or forties who had recovered from COVID-19.

The chain recombines TRBV10-3 with TRBJ1-4, with no clear D. The V end was cut by 4 bases, the J end by 6 bases, with 9 bases between. The CDR3 loop spans 13 amino acids. Germline V CDR1 and CDR2: ENHRY, SYGVKD. The CDR3 loop reads CAISAGEHEKLFF. In nucleotides, the CDR3 is TGTGCCATCAGTGCCGGAGAGCATGAAAAACTGTTTTTT.

The gene calls are TRBV3-1 (or the pseudogene TRBV3-2) and TRBJ2-5, with 16 nucleotides matching TRBD2. V lost 1 base, J lost 4 bases, and 15 bases stayed unmatched. The CDR3 has 21 amino acids. Germline V gene sequence: CDR1 LGHDT, CDR2 YNNKEL (reference sequence). The CDR3 sequence: CASSQARGTSGRAGLAETQYF. CDR3 in DNA: TGTGCCAGCAGCCAAGCCCGGGGGACTAGCGGGAGGGCGGGTCTGGCAGAGACCCAGTACTTC.

The V gene is TRBV7-2, the J gene TRBJ1-1; D call uncertain. Per the germline V gene, CDR1 is SGHTA and CDR2 is FQGNSA. This CDR3 region has 14 residues. V was cut by 1 base and J by 8 bases, with 14 bases left in between. CDR3 amino acids: CASSLEGPGGEAFF. The CDR3 DNA reads as TGTGCCAGCAGCTTAGAAGGCCCGGGCGGGGAAGCTTTCTTT.

The J gene is TRBJ1-1, the V gene TRBV7-3; D might be TRBD1 (6 bases). The V end was cut by 2 bases, the J end by 5 bases, with 18 bases between. Per germline, CDR1 SGHTA and CDR2 FQGTGA. The CDR3 extends over 16 amino acids. The CDR3 region has the DNA TGTGCCAGCAGCTTAGTTGGGGGGGCACAGCGGACTGAAGCTTTCTTT. It encodes CASSLVGGAQRTEAFF.

This chain connects TRBV15 to TRBJ1-2; no definite D call. The CDR3 contains 14 residues. Germline lookup yields CDR1 LNHNV and CDR2 YYDKDF (reference sequence). V shed 3 bases and J shed 3 bases, with 11 bases lying between them. The CDR3 here is CATSRPEGYYGYTF. CDR3 nucleotides: TGTGCCACCAGCAGGCCTGAGGGCTACTATGGCTACACCTTC.

This rearrangement joins TRBV10-1 to TRBJ2-7, with a possible D match to TRBD2 (6 bases). Between the trimmed V and J ends, which lost 0 bases and 5 bases, there was a span of 14 bases. The germline gives CDR1 WNHNN, CDR2 SYGVQD (reference sequence). The CDR3 is made up of 15 amino acids. The chain's CDR3 is CASSESGGLEDEQYF. The CDR3 bases are TGCGCCAGCAGTGAGTCCGGAGGGCTAGAGGACGAGCAGTACTTC.

This chain joins TRBV6-5 and TRBJ2-7; TRBD2 aligns across 7 bases. The trim removed 11 bases at V and 3 bases at J, leaving 10 bases unmatched. Germline V gene lookup returns CDR1 MNHEY and CDR2 SVGAGI. The CDR3 is made up of 13 amino acids. The CDR3 is CASRRSGLYEQYF. CDR3 DNA sequence: TGTGCCTCCCGGCGTAGCGGGCTCTACGAGCAGTACTTC.

CDR3 region: CASSLGTVNYGYTF. The DNA of the CDR3 is TGTGCCAGCAGCTTGGGGACAGTTAACTATGGCTACACCTTC. V and J are TRBV5-6 and TRBJ1-2, with D perhaps TRBD1 (6 bases). Germline CDR1 SGHDT, CDR2 YYEEEE. The CDR3 spans 14 residues. V was cut by 0 bases and J by 1 base, with 7 bases left in between.

The rearrangement uses TRBV3-1 (or the pseudogene TRBV3-2) and TRBJ2-3, with 13 bases fitting TRBD2. The CDR3 is 16 amino acids. V gave up 4 bases and J gave up 8 bases; unmatched junction bases: 9. Germline-derived CDR1 and CDR2 are LGHDT and YNNKEL (reference sequence). The CDR3 nucleotides read TGTGCCAGCAGCCCCGTACTAGCGGGAGGGCCCGGTACGCAGTATTTT. Its translation is CASSPVLAGGPGTQYF.

The chain employs TRBV12-3 or TRBV12-4 and TRBJ1-1; tentative D call: TRBD1 (6 bases). The CDR3 is made up of 13 amino acids. V shed 7 bases and J shed 10 bases, with 19 bases lying between them. In DNA, the CDR3 is TGTGCCAGCACACAGGGCGGGGGGATTGGAGCTTTCTTT. It is translated as CASTQGGGIGAFF.

This chain joins TRBV10-3 and TRBJ1-1; 8 bases are a match to TRBD1. Per germline, CDR1 ENHRY and CDR2 SYGVKD. This CDR3 region has 14 residues. V gave up 6 bases and J gave up 3 bases; unmatched junction bases: 6. CDR3 loop: CAIRIQGGDTEAFF. CDR3 sequence (DNA): TGTGCCATCAGAATACAGGGGGGCGACACTGAAGCTTTCTTT.

This clone was recorded only once. The J gene is TRBJ2-1, the V gene TRBV28; D is uncertain. The germline CDR1 and CDR2 sequences are MDHEN and SYDVKM. The CDR3 is 11 residues long. Trimming removed 10 bases from V and 7 bases from J, with 11 bases in between. The CDR3: CATNYVNEQFF. The CDR3 nucleotides read TGTGCCACCAACTACGTAAATGAGCAGTTCTTC.